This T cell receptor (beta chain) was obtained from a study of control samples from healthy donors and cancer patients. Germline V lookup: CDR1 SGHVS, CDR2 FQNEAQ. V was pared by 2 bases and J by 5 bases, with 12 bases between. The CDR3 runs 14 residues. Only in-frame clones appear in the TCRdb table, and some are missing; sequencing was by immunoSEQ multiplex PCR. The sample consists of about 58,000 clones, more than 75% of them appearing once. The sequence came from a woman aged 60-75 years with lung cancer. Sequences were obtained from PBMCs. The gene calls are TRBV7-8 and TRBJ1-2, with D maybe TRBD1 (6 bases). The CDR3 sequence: CASSLSGQSYGYTF. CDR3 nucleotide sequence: TGTGCCAGCAGCTTATCAGGACAGTCATATGGCTACACCTTC.